This record looks at one TCR beta chain sequence and its context. Its specificity is unknown. This sample is drawn from a study of blood T cells in healthy people across ages. Study-level findings and limits: Unsorted PBMCs ruled out conclusive naive versus antigen-experienced comparison.

Germline trimming cut 6 bases from V and 0 bases from J; bases unmatched to any gene: 6. The CDR3 consists of 15 residues. Germline V lookup: CDR1 PRHDT, CDR2 FYEKMQ (reference sequence). For the second PCR, which ran for about 6 to 12 cycles, a sample-barcoded 5' primer and a J-beta primer mix were used. Each TCR beta cDNA got a 12-nucleotide random molecular identifier. From the 5' RACE reads, TCRdb called clonotypes with MiXCR, one entry per CDR3 protein. The profile shows over 1,500,000 distinct CDR3 sequences, approximately 40% of them singletons. Isolated PBMCs totaled at least 6.5 million in each sample.

V usage is TRBV13 and J usage is TRBJ2-7; 9 nucleotides align to TRBD1. The sequenced material came from blood. The TCR sequence derives from a human donor in good health. CDR3 coding DNA: TGTGCCAGCAGACTCACAGGGGGCTACTCCTACGAGCAGTACTTC. This sequence encodes CASRLTGGYSYEQYF.